The entry below describes one T cell receptor (beta chain). The antigen remains unidentified. Assembly of TCR beta libraries relied on iRepertoire HTBI primers together with Arm-PCR of CDR3 regions. Original methodology: Overall, samples carried over 60 TRBV and approximately 14 TRBJ segments. TCRdb fed the multiplex PCR reads into MiXCR, producing one record per CDR3 protein. The V and J calls were not made by the authors but by TCRdb's processing. The table shows a few hundred thousand distinct CDR3 sequences, with about 22% occurring only once. Sample time point: persistent/refractory GD, antithyroid drugs over 5 years with positive TRAb. RNA extracted from PBMCs served as the sequencing template. These data come from a study of regulatory T cells in long-lasting Graves disease. Study observations and caveats: Persistent disease was associated with favored TRBV28 usage and with favored use of TRBJ1-2 and TRBJ2-5.

This CDR3 spans 13 amino acids. V was cut by 1 base and J by 4 bases, with 9 bases left in between. The germline V gene has CDR1 DFQATT and CDR2 SNEGSKA (reference sequence). The rearrangement links TRBV20-1 to TRBJ2-3; D ambiguous. The sequences come from peripheral blood mononuclear cells (PBMCs), collected when the disease was refractory, from a patient treated with antithyroid drugs. The TCR originated in a female donor with Graves disease. The CDR3 region has the DNA TGCAGTGCTAGAGCTCTGGATGCAGATACGCAGTATTTT. This encodes CSARALDADTQYF.